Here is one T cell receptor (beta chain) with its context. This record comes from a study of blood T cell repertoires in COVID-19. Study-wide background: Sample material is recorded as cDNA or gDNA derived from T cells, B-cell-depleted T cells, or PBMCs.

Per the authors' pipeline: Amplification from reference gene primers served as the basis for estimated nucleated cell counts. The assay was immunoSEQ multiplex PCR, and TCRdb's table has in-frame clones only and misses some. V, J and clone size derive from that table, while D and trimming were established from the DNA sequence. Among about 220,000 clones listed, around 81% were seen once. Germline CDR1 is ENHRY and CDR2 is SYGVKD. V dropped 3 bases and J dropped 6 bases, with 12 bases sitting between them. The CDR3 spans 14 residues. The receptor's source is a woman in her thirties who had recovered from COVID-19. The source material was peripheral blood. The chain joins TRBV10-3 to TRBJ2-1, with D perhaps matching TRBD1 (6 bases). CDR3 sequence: CAISDYWGRNEQFF. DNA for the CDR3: TGTGCCATCAGTGACTACTGGGGGCGCAATGAGCAGTTCTTC.